Detailed here is one TCR beta chain. No cognate antigen has been identified for it. The sample holds no much larger clone one base away, and base qualities are not on file. These data belong to a study of beta chain features in type 1 diabetes (dated by TCRdb to between 2017 and 2018). Study-wide context: Mean age, gender distribution, total cell number and subset yield did not differ between patients and healthy donors. In the study, TCRB repertoires of sorted circulating CD4+ T cell subsets from recently diagnosed type 1 diabetes patients were compared with those of matched healthy donors. Whereas all 30 or so donors provided naive and central memory subsets, regulatory and stem cell-like memory subsets were isolated from just 8 patients and about eight healthy donors. A total of 107,917,701 sorted cells were examined across all samples, and RNA yield correlated strongly with the number of cells per subset.

All of the isolated RNA was reverse transcribed with the High Capacity cDNA Reverse Transcription Kit, so expressed TCRB transcripts were sequenced. Deep immunoSEQ sequencing was performed on naive, central memory and regulatory T cell samples, with an average of roughly 3.5 million total reads per sample. Sorted cells were lysed in RLT buffer and RNA was extracted with DNase-treated RNeasy Micro or Mini kits, depending on cell number. Each cell subset was processed on its own to prevent cross-contamination, while patient and healthy donor samples were processed together. The immunoSEQ multiplex PCR was used to amplify TCRB sequences from cDNA, generating 87-bp fragments that spanned the CDR3 region. Sequencing of the amplicons was performed on the Illumina HiSeq platform. The published analysis was carried out like this. PCR bias was computationally corrected using synthetic template baselines, reads within Hamming distance 2 were collapsed, and singletons that could not be merged were discarded. By aligning reads against IMGT, V, D and J genes, CDR3 length, and insertions or deletions at six rearrangement sites were assigned. Within each subset, clonotype counts were normalized to sorted cell number, and only after that were true diversity and Gini coefficients computed with the tcR R package. Repertoire sharing was quantified using the overlap coefficient calculated on TCRB nucleotide sequences. Drawn from immuneACCESS, this table holds only the in-frame rearrangements with V and J called that TCRdb kept. Clones are partly lost; checked studies trace under half to an unresolved V gene and leave the rest unexplained. V and J calls and clone size are as listed in that table; D and trimming were resolved from the DNA. The sample includes 300,000 to 350,000 clones, with 12% to 15% observed a single time. The ten biggest clones cover roughly 7% of the sample.

Overall study results and their limits: Type 1 diabetes patients showed a moderate but significant shortening of TCRB CDR3 length in all four CD4+ subsets. PCR may preferentially amplify shorter templates, but because patient and control samples were amplified and corrected together, any resulting skew would affect both groups equally. HLA sub-analyses involved small numbers of individuals, so any influence of HLA type on TCRB rearrangement remained unresolved. Naive, central memory and regulatory TCRB repertoires appeared to be more similar among patients than among healthy donors. Patients with type 1 diabetes made fewer insertions and deleted more nucleotides at VDJ recombination sites, implying thymic rearrangement abnormalities. Sequencing cDNA rather than genomic DNA could over-represent highly expressing activated cells, although activation and CD3 levels did not differ between groups.

Each donor gave one peripheral blood draw, roughly 110 mL on average, collected into heparinised tubes. A BD FACSAria II was used to sort naive, central memory, regulatory and stem cell-like memory CD4+ T cells with a panel that included CD45RO, CCR7, CD25, CD127, CD95 and CD27. Purity was above 98% for every sorted population. PBMCs were isolated immediately by Lymphoprep density gradient centrifugation and stained directly without culture. So that batch effects would be minimized, each experiment stained and sorted samples in pairs, pairing one healthy donor with one patient. Spanning cysteine to phenylalanine, the CDR3 consists of 15 amino acids. CDR3 DNA is the only sequence kept; it has 45 bases, read in frame from the first base. The germline V end is reduced by 4 bases and the J end by 9 bases; junction bases left unmatched: 12. The germline V gene specifies SGHAT as CDR1 and FQNNGV as CDR2.

The sample taken for sequencing was central memory CD4+ T cells from blood. The rearrangement joined TRBV11-2 to TRBJ2-1; TRBD1 fits 7 bases in the junction. The clonotype was recovered from a man between 25 and 39 years old in good health. For the CDR3, the sequence is CASSSGQSTGIEQFF. The DNA sequence follows: TGTGCCAGCAGCTCGGGACAGTCCACAGGGATTGAGCAGTTCTTC.